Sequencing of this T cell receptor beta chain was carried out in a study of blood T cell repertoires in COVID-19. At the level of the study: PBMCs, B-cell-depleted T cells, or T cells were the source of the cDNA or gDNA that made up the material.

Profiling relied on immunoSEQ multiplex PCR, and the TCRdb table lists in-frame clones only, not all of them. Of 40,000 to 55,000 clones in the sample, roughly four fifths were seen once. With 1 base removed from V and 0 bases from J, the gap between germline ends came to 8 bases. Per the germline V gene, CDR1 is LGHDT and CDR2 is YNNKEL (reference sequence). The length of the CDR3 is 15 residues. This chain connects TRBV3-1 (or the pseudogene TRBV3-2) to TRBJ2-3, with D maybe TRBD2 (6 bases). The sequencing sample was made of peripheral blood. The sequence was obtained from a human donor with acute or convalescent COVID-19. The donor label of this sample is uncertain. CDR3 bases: TGTGCCAGCAGCCAAGGCGGGGCGAGCACAGATACGCAGTATTTT. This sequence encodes CASSQGGASTDTQYF.